This T cell receptor (beta chain) was sequenced for a study of cytomegalovirus exposure and HLA in healthy donors. Vbeta (60) and Jbeta (13) primers were used in the PCR. Assay used: immunoSEQ multiplex PCR; TCRdb lists only in-frame clones, some missing. Seen here are some 180,000 clones, 65% to 90% observed once, and the top ten hold over 2%. General observations from the study: Most TCRs appeared rarely, but some public TCRs recurred in many donors.

The CDR3 runs 16 residues. The germline V gene encodes CDR1 MNHEY and CDR2 SVGAGI. As for this clone: Its antigen remains unidentified. The junction shows a germline mismatch at one end, possibly a read error. In the same sample, other DNA sequences code for this CDR3.

Sequencing used PBMCs. The genes are TRBV6-5 and TRBJ2-3; D is tentatively TRBD1 or TRBD2 (6 bases each). This receptor was taken from a woman between 50 and 59 years old in good health and CMV-seronegative. The CDR3 here is CASSYGGRTSTDTQYF. Here the CDR3 DNA reads TGTGCCAGTAGTTACGGGGGCAGGACTAGCACAGATACGCAGTATTTT.